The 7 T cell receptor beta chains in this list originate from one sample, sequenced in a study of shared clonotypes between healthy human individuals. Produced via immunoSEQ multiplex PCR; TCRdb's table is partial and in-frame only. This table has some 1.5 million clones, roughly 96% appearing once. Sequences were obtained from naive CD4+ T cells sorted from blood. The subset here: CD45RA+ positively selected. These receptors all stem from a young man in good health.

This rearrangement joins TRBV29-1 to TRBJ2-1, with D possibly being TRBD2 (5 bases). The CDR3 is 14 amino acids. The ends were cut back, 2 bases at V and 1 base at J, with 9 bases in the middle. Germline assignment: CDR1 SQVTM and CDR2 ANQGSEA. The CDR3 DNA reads TGCAGCGTTGAATGGCTAGCTTCCTACAATGAGCAGTTCTTC. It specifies CSVEWLASYNEQFF.

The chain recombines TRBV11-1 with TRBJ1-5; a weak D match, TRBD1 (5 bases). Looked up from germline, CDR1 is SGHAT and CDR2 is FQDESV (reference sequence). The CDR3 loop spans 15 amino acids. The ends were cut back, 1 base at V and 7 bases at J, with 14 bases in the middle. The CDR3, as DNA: TGTGCCAGCAGCTTAGGGGAAGTTAGGGGACAGCCCCAGCATTTT. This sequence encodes CASSLGEVRGQPQHF. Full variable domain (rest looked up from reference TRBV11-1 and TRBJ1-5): EAEVAQSPRYKITEKSQAVAFWCDPISGHATLYWYRQILGQGPELLVQFQDESVVDDSQLPKDRFSAERLKGVDSTLKIQPAELGDSAMYLCASSLGEVRGQPQHFGDGTRLSIL.

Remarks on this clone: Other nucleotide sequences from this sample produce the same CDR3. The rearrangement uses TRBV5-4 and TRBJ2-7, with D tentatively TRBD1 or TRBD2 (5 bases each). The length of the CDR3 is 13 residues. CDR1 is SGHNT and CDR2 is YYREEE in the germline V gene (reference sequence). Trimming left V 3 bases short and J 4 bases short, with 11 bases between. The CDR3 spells CASSSGTSYEQYF. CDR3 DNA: TGTGCCAGCAGCTCTGGGACCTCATACGAGCAGTACTTC.

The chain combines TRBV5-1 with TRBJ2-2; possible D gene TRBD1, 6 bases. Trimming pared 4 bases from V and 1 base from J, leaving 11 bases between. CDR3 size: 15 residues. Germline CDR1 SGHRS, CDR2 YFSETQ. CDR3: CASSRTALNTGELFF. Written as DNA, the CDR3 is TGCGCCAGCAGCCGGACAGCGCTGAACACCGGGGAGCTGTTTTTT.

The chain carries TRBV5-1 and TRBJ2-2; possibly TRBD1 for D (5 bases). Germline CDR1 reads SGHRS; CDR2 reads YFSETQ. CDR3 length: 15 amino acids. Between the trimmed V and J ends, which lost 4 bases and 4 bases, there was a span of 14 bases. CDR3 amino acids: CASSTGQGSTGELFF. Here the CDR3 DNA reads TGCGCCAGCAGCACCGGACAAGGTAGCACCGGGGAGCTGTTTTTT.

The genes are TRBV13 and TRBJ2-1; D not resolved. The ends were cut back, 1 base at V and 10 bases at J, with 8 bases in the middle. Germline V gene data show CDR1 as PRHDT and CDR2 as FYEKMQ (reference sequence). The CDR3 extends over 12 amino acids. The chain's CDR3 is CASSLEFGEQFF. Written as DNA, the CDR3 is TGTGCCAGCAGCTTAGAGTTCGGGGAGCAGTTCTTC.

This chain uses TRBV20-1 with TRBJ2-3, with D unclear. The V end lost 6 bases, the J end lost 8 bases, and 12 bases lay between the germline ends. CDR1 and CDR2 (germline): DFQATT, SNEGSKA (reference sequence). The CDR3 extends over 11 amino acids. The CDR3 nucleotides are TGCAGTGCGCAGACCCGCGGTACGCAGTATTTT. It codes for CSAQTRGTQYF.